Listed below are T cell receptor beta chains from one sample, sequenced in a study of shared clonotypes between healthy human individuals. Profiling relied on immunoSEQ multiplex PCR, and the TCRdb table lists in-frame clones only, not all of them. The sample lists about 2.4 million clones, 85% to 95% occurring once. The sample was naive CD4+ T cells sorted from blood. The origin of the receptors is a man between 18 and 29 years old in good health. The CDR3 runs from the conserved cysteine through the conserved F or W. The D gene is left open where the match is weak. Clone sizes are given selectively: once, few, many, or a class where the clone is expanded.

>TRBJ1-4|.|.|TRBV19
CASSDRRTNEKLFF
TGTGCCAGTAGCGACAGGAGAACTAATGAAAAACTGTTTTTT
>TRBJ2-3|.|.|TRBV19
CASSPTVTSTDTQYF
TGTGCCAGTAGCCCGACAGTGACTAGCACAGATACGCAGTATTTT
>TRBJ1-6|.|.|TRBV10-1
CASSPGGSPSPLHF
TGCGCCAGCAGTCCGGGGGGAAGTCCTTCACCCCTCCACTTT
>TRBJ2-5|.|.|TRBV6-6
CASSSQDRIQETQYF
TGTGCCAGCAGCTCCCAAGACAGAATACAAGAGACCCAGTACTTC
>TRBJ1-2|.|.|TRBV7-9
CASSLYFTVAVDYGYTF
TGTGCCAGCAGCTTATACTTTACAGTCGCCGTCGACTATGGCTACACCTTC
>TRBJ2-5|.|.|TRBV11-2
CASSLGVGGKETQYF
TGTGCCAGCAGCCTGGGGGTTGGTGGAAAGGAGACCCAGTACTTC
>TRBJ2-7|TRBD2|.|TRBV10-3
CAISELAGDPYEQYF
TGTGCCATCAGTGAGCTAGCGGGGGACCCCTACGAGCAGTACTTC
>TRBJ2-3|.|.|TRBV18
CASSRPGDTQYF
TGTGCCAGCTCAAGACCAGGAGATACGCAGTATTTT
>TRBJ1-2|.|.|TRBV30
CAWSVRGNDGYTF
TGTGCCTGGAGTGTTCGGGGGAACGATGGCTACACCTTC
>TRBJ1-3|TRBD1|.|TRBV5-1
CASSSEPPGQGTGNTIYF
TGCGCCAGCAGCTCCGAACCCCCGGGACAGGGGACGGGAAACACCATATATTTT
>TRBJ2-3|TRBD2|once|TRBV5-1
CASSLASGTSGGSTDTQYF
TGCGCCAGCAGCTTGGCGTCCGGGACTAGCGGGGGTAGCACAGATACGCAGTATTTT
>TRBJ2-7|.|.|TRBV10-3
CAISKLGYEQYF
TGTGCCATCAGCAAGCTGGGGTACGAGCAGTACTTC
>TRBJ1-6|TRBD1|.|TRBV6-1
CASNPTGGSPLHF
TGTGCCAGCAACCCTACAGGGGGTTCACCCCTCCACTTT
>TRBJ1-5|.|.|TRBV6-5
CASSSVYSNQPQHF
TGTGCCAGCAGTTCCGTCTATAGCAATCAGCCCCAGCATTTT
>TRBJ2-7|.|.|TRBV6-1
CASSRGFSYEQYF
TGTGCCAGCAGCAGGGGATTCTCCTACGAGCAGTACTTC
>TRBJ1-2|.|.|TRBV10-3
CAISEWSGEGYTF
TGTGCCATCAGTGAGTGGAGTGGGGAGGGCTACACCTTC
>TRBJ2-7|.|.|TRBV6-6
CASSYQQGLSKQYF
TGTGCCAGCAGTTACCAGCAGGGACTCTCAAAGCAGTACTTC
>TRBJ2-4|.|.|TRBV14
CASSQGAGNDIQYF
TGTGCCAGCAGCCAAGGGGCCGGGAACGACATTCAGTACTTC
>TRBJ2-3|.|.|TRBV30
CAWRDGTWTDTQYF
TGTGCCTGGAGAGACGGGACTTGGACAGATACGCAGTATTTT
>TRBJ1-2|TRBD1|.|TRBV18
CASSPYDRDYGYTF
TGTGCCAGCTCACCGTATGACAGGGACTATGGCTACACCTTC
>TRBJ1-3|.|.|TRBV9
CASSVGDGLSGNTIYF
TGTGCCAGCAGCGTAGGGGACGGACTCTCTGGAAACACCATATATTTT
>TRBJ1-2|.|.|TRBV6-1
CASSEEIRTVYGYTF
TGTGCCAGCAGTGAAGAGATCCGGACAGTCTATGGCTACACCTTC
>TRBJ1-2|TRBD1|once|TRBV6-5
CASSYGQGIGNGYTF
TGTGCCAGCAGTTACGGACAGGGGATCGGGAACGGCTACACCTTC
>TRBJ2-7|TRBD2|once|TRBV2
CASKGLAGGEQYF
TGTGCCAGCAAGGGACTAGCGGGGGGTGAGCAGTACTTC